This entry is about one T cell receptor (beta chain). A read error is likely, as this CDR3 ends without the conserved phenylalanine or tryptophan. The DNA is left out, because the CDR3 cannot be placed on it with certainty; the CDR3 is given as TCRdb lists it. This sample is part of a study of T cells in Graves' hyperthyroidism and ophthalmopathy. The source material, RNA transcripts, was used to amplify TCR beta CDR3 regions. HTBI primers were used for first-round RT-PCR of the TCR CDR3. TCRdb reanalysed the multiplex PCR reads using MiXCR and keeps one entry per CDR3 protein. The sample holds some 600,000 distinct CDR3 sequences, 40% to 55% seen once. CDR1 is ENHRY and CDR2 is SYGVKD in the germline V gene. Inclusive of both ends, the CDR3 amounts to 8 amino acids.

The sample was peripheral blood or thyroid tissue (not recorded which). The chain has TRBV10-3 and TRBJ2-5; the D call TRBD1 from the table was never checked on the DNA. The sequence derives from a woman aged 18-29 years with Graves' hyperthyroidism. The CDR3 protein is CAIIEGRL.